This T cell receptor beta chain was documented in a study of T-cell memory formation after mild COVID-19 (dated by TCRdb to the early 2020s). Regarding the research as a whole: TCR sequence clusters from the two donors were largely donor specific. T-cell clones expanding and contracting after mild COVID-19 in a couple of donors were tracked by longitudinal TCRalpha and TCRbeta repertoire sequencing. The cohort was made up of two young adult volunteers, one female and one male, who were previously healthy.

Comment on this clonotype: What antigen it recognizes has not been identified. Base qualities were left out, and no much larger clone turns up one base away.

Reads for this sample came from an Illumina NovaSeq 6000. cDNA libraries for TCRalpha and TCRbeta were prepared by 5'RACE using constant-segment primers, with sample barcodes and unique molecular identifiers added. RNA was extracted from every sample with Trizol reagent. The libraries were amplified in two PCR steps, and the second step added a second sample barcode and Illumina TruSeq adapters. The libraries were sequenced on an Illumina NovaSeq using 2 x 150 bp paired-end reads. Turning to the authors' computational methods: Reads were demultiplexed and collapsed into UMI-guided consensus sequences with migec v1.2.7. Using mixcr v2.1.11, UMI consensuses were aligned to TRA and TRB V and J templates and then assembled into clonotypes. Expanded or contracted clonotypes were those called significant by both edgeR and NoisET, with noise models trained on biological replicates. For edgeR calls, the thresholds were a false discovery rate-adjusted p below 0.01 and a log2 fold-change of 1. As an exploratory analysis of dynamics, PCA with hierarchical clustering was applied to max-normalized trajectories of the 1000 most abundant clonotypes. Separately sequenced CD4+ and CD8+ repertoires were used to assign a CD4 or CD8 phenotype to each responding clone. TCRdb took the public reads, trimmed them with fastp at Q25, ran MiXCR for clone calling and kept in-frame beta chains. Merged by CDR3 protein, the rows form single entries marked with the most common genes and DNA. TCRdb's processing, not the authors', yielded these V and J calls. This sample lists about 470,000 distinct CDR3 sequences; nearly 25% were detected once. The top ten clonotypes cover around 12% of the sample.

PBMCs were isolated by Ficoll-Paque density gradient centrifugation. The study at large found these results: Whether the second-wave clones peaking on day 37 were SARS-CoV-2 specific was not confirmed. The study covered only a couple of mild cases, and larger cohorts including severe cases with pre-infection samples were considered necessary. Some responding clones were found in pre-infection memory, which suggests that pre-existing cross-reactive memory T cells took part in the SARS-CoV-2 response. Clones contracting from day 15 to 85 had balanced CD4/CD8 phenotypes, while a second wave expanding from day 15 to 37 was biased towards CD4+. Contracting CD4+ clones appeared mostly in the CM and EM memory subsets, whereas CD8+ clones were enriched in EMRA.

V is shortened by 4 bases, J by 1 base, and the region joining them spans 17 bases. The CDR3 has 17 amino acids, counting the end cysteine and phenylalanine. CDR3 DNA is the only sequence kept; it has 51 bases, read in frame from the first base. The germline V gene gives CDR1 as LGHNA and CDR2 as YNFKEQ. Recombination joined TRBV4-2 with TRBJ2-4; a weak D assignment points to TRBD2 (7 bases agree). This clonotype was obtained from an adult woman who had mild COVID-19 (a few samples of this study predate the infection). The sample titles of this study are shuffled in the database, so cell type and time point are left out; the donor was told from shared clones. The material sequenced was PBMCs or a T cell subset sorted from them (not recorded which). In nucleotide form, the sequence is TGTGCCAGCAGCCCTGTGGGGGCGGGAGAGGCCAAAAACATTCAGTACTTC. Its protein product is CASSPVGAGEAKNIQYF.